These 30 T cell receptor beta chains came from one sample sequenced in a study of cytomegalovirus exposure and HLA in healthy donors. PCR employed 60 Vbeta and 13 Jbeta primers. Repertoires were generated with immunoSEQ multiplex PCR, while TCRdb's copy carries only in-frame clones and drops some. The listing contains roughly 140,000 clones. What was sequenced was PBMCs. The origin of the receptors is a man aged 35 to 55 in good health and CMV-seronegative.

V and J are TRBV2 and TRBJ2-5; TRBD1 matches 11 bases. Germline assignment: CDR1 SNHLY and CDR2 FYNNEI. V dropped 9 bases and J dropped 6; count of bases not matched to a gene: 9. This CDR3 has 14 amino acids. The CDR3: CARTGTGGKKTQYF. As DNA, the CDR3 is TGTGCCAGAACTGGGACAGGGGGGAAAAAGACCCAGTACTTC.

The rearrangement uses TRBV11-2 and TRBJ1-6, with D perhaps matching TRBD1 (6 bases). The CDR3 is 14 amino acids. CDR1 and CDR2 (germline): SGHAT, FQNNGV. Trimming took 5 bases from V and 9 from J, leaving 14 bases between them. CDR3 DNA: TGTGCCAGCAGCCACAGGGAACGGACTTCACCCCTCCACTTT. Translation gives CASSHRERTSPLHF. The full variable domain, in which reference TRBV11-2 and TRBJ1-6 provide the parts outside the CDR3, is EAGVAQSPRYKIIEKRQSVAFWCNPISGHATLYWYQQILGQGPKLLIQFQNNGVVDDSQLPKDRFSAERLKGVDSTLKIQPAKLEDSAVYLCASSHRERTSPLHFGNGTRLTVT.

The chain combines TRBV6-6 with TRBJ2-3, with 7 bases identical to TRBD2. Looked up from germline, CDR1 is MNHNY and CDR2 is SVGAGI (reference sequence). This CDR3 is 13 amino acids long. V was pared by 11 bases and J by 4 bases, with 9 bases of the junction left unmatched. CDR3 bases: TGTGCCGGGGGGGGTTCTGGCGCAGATACGCAGTATTTT. Translation: CAGGGSGADTQYF.

The V and J genes are TRBV2 and TRBJ1-5; D perhaps matches TRBD1 (5 bases). Germline CDR1 reads SNHLY; CDR2 reads FYNNEI. Trimming removed 6 bases at V and 7 bases at J, with 16 bases between. The CDR3 sequence is 14 residues long. The chain's CDR3 is CASSGPLGGQPQHF. CDR3 nucleotides: TGTGCCAGCAGCGGCCCTTTGGGGGGACAGCCCCAGCATTTT. Combining the CDR3 with reference TRBV2 and TRBJ1-5 gives the whole variable domain EPEVTQTPSHQVTQMGQEVILRCVPISNHLYFYWYRQILGQKVEFLVSFYNNEISEKSEIFDDQFSVERPDGSNFTLKIRSTKLEDSAMYFCASSGPLGGQPQHFGDGTRLSIL.

The chain links TRBV7-9 to TRBJ1-1; D gene uncertain. Per germline, CDR1 SEHNR and CDR2 FQNEAQ (reference sequence). Deletions cut 2 bases from V and 1 base from J, with 8 bases between. CDR3 length equals 14 residues. The CDR3 sequence: CASSLSQKNTEAFF. The DNA for the CDR3 is TGTGCCAGCAGCTTAAGTCAGAAGAACACTGAAGCTTTCTTT.

The V call is TRBV28, the J call TRBJ1-4; D remains ambiguous. Trimming took off 8 bases at V and 0 bases at J, with 4 bases between the two ends. CDR3 length: 12 amino acids. From germline, CDR1 is MDHEN and CDR2 SYDVKM. Here the CDR3 reads CASSATNEKLFF. For the CDR3, the DNA is TGTGCCAGCTCTGCAACTAATGAAAAACTGTTTTTT.

The chain employs TRBV7-8 and TRBJ1-5, with 8 bases identical to TRBD1. Germline V gene data show CDR1 as SGHVS and CDR2 as FQNEAQ. After removal of 5 bases from V and 6 bases from J, the junction contained 12 bases not matched to a gene. The CDR3 is made up of 16 amino acids. This CDR3 reads CASSLRQGTNPQPQHF. The CDR3 region has the DNA TGTGCCAGCAGCCTAAGACAGGGGACAAATCCTCAGCCCCAGCATTTT.

The chain joins TRBV5-4 to TRBJ2-5, with TRBD2 as a possible D gene (6 bases). The J call may be wrong; the DNA end is better matched by TRBJ2-7. This CDR3 region has 13 residues. The germline V gene has CDR1 SGHNT and CDR2 YYREEE (reference sequence). CDR3 DNA: TGTGCCAGCAGCGGCGGGGCCTCCTACGAGCAGTACTTC. This codes for CASSGGASYEQYF.

The genes are TRBV6-5 and TRBJ1-5, with 9 bases identical to TRBD1. Germline V gene lookup returns CDR1 MNHEY and CDR2 SVGAGI. CDR3 length equals 14 residues. V was clipped by 6 bases and J by 7 bases; unmatched bases: 7. The DNA for the CDR3 is TGTGCCAGCAGCAGACAGGGGGGCGGCCAGCCCCAGCATTTT. This sequence encodes CASSRQGGGQPQHF.

CDR3 in amino acids: CASSVEGAGTGNTIYF. The CDR3 DNA follows: TGTGCCAGCAGCGTAGAGGGGGCAGGGACGGGAAACACCATATATTTT. V usage is TRBV9 and J usage is TRBJ1-3; 7 bases are shared with TRBD1. The CDR3 is 16 amino acids. Germline CDR1 is SGDLS and CDR2 is YYNGEE. The V and J ends lost 0 bases and 4 bases, in that order; junction bases with no gene match: 7.

The chain joins TRBV29-1 to TRBJ1-1; no clear D. The CDR3 has 14 residues. Germline V gene data show CDR1 as SQVTM and CDR2 as ANQGSEA. V was cut by 3 bases and J by 1 base, with 12 bases left in between. In DNA, the CDR3 is TGCAGCGTTGATTCCCTAATAAGGAACACTGAAGCTTTCTTT. Translated, it gives CSVDSLIRNTEAFF.

The chain has TRBV2 and TRBJ2-3, with a tentative D call TRBD1 (6 bases). Trimming took 6 bases from V and 0 from J, leaving 10 bases between them. The CDR3 is made up of 14 amino acids. The germline V gene encodes CDR1 SNHLY and CDR2 FYNNEI. CDR3 in DNA: TGTGCCAGCAGAAACAGGGTCAGCACAGATACGCAGTATTTT. Translating it yields CASRNRVSTDTQYF.

The chain is built from TRBV18 and TRBJ1-5; possibly TRBD1 for D (6 bases). There are 14 residues in the CDR3. The ends were cut back, 3 bases at V and 5 bases at J, with 11 bases in the middle. The V gene's germline CDR1 is KGHSH and CDR2 LQKENI. CDR3 in DNA: TGTGCCAGCTCACCTCAGGGGTCCGATCAGCCCCAGCATTTT. As protein: CASSPQGSDQPQHF.

The rearrangement joins TRBV18 to TRBJ1-2; TRBD1 matches at 7 bases. The CDR3 length is 15 residues. V gave up 3 bases and J gave up 2 bases; unmatched junction bases: 6. Germline V lookup: CDR1 KGHSH, CDR2 LQKENI. The CDR3 spells CASSPSDRANYGYTF. Here the CDR3 DNA reads TGTGCCAGCTCACCCAGCGACAGGGCCAACTATGGCTACACCTTC.

In DNA form, the CDR3 reads TGCGCCAGCAGCCAAGTGGGGGGTGGAGGAGCTTTCTTT. Translated: CASSQVGGGGAFF. The J gene is TRBJ1-1, the V gene TRBV4-3; a possible D gene is TRBD1 (5 bases). The CDR3 extends over 13 amino acids. Between the trimmed V and J ends, which lost 1 base and 10 bases, there was a span of 13 bases. Germline V CDR1 and CDR2: LGHNA, YSLEER.

V gene TRBV28 combines with J gene TRBJ1-3; a weak D match, TRBD1 (6 bases). Germline lookup yields CDR1 MDHEN and CDR2 SYDVKM. The CDR3 runs to 15 residues. V lost 0 bases and J lost 3, with 9 bases in between. In DNA form, the CDR3 reads TGTGCCAGCAGTTTATGGGGGGCGGATGGAAACACCATATATTTT. Translation: CASSLWGADGNTIYF.

The chain links TRBV4-3 to TRBJ2-7, with 11 bases fitting TRBD2. Trimming removed 3 bases from V and 5 bases from J; junction bases left unmatched: 6. Germline CDR1 LGHNA, CDR2 YSLEER. This CDR3 has 15 amino acids. The CDR3 protein is CASSQLAGGPDEQYF. DNA for the CDR3: TGCGCCAGCAGCCAGCTAGCGGGGGGCCCCGACGAGCAGTACTTC.

The rearrangement uses TRBV5-5 and TRBJ2-5; 11 bases align to TRBD2. The V segment lost 0 bases and the J segment 5 bases; nucleotides outside the gene matches: 3. Germline V lookup: CDR1 SGHKS, CDR2 YYEKEE (reference sequence). The CDR3 has 15 residues. The CDR3 DNA is TGTGCCAGCAGCTTGGTTACTAGCGGGGGTGAGACCCAGTACTTC. Its protein product is CASSLVTSGGETQYF.

This rearrangement joins TRBV19 to TRBJ2-3; D might be TRBD2 (6 bases). Trimming cost V 4 bases and J 2 bases, with 10 bases left between them. CDR1 and CDR2 (germline): LNHDA, SQIVND (reference sequence). This CDR3 contains 14 residues. The CDR3 bases are TGTGCCAGTAGTACCCGGGGGATCACAGATACGCAGTATTTT. Protein: CASSTRGITDTQYF.

V and J are TRBV19 and TRBJ1-3, with TRBD1 matching over 7 bases. The CDR3 runs to 15 residues. Unmatched junction bases numbered 5, after V lost 6 bases and J lost 0 bases. Germline V gene data show CDR1 as LNHDA and CDR2 as SQIVND (reference sequence). The CDR3 coding sequence is TGTGCCAGTAGACAGGGGCCTTACTCTGGAAACACCATATATTTT. Protein: CASRQGPYSGNTIYF. The full variable domain, in which reference TRBV19 and TRBJ1-3 provide the parts outside the CDR3, is DGGITQSPKYLFRKEGQNVTLSCEQNLNHDAMYWYRQDPGQGLRLIYYSQIVNDFQKGDIAEGYSVSREKKESFPLTVTSAQKNPTAFYLCASRQGPYSGNTIYFGEGSWLTVV.

V and J are TRBV7-9 and TRBJ2-3, with 7 bases that match TRBD2. Germline V CDR1 and CDR2: SEHNR, FQNEAQ (reference sequence). The CDR3 runs 16 residues. The J segment lost 5 bases and the V segment lost 1 base, leaving 9 bases of the junction unmatched. CDR3 DNA: TGTGCCAGCAGCTTAGGGATCGGCGGGGGAGAAGATACGCAGTATTTT. It encodes CASSLGIGGGEDTQYF.

In nucleotides, the CDR3 is TGTGCCAGCAGCTTAGGGGTGGGCCTAGCGGGGGGCACAGATACGCAGTATTTT. It yields the protein CASSLGVGLAGGTDTQYF. The rearrangement joins TRBV7-6 to TRBJ2-3; 10 nucleotides align to TRBD2. The CDR3 sequence is 18 residues long. Germline CDR1 reads SGHVS; CDR2 reads FNYEAQ. V dropped 1 base and J dropped 1; count of bases not matched to a gene: 8. Full variable domain (missing parts from reference TRBV7-6 and TRBJ2-3): GAGVSQSPRYKVTKRGQDVALRCDPISGHVSLYWYRQALGQGPEFLTYFNYEAQQDKSGLPNDRFSAERPEGSISTLTIQRTEQRDSAMYRCASSLGVGLAGGTDTQYFGPGTRLTVL.

V gene TRBV7-2 combines with J gene TRBJ1-1, with 9 bases that match TRBD1. The germline V gene has CDR1 SGHTA and CDR2 FQGNSA. CDR3 length: 14 residues. V was pared by 6 bases and J by 5 bases, with 7 bases of the junction left unmatched. The CDR3 coding sequence is TGTGCCAGCAGTTCACAGGGGGCGCGGACTGAAGCTTTCTTT. Protein product: CASSSQGARTEAFF.

Comment on this clone: Other DNA sequences from this sample encode an identical CDR3 as well. The chain recombines TRBV6-5 with TRBJ1-1; D remains unclear. The V end lost 4 bases, the J end lost 0 bases, and 3 bases lay between the germline ends. The CDR3 runs 12 residues. CDR1 is MNHEY, CDR2 SVGAGI, per germline. CDR3 in DNA: TGTGCCAGCAGTTCGGTGAACACTGAAGCTTTCTTT. It translates to CASSSVNTEAFF.

The chain joins TRBV9 to TRBJ2-1, with 7 bases lining up with TRBD2. Germline assignment: CDR1 SGDLS and CDR2 YYNGEE. Trimming cost V 3 bases and J 3 bases; bases outside gene matches: 6. The CDR3 runs 15 residues. The CDR3 nucleotides are TGTGCCAGCAGCGCCGGGACTACCCTCTACAATGAGCAGTTCTTC. This sequence encodes CASSAGTTLYNEQFF.

The chain carries TRBV6-5 and TRBJ1-2; tentative D call: TRBD1 (6 bases). Between the trimmed V and J ends, which lost 6 bases and 7 bases, there was a span of 21 bases. Germline V gene lookup returns CDR1 MNHEY and CDR2 SVGAGI. The CDR3 is 15 residues long. The CDR3 sequence is CASRSPMGAVIGYTF. The CDR3 nucleotides are TGTGCCAGCAGGTCCCCTATGGGGGCAGTGATTGGCTACACCTTC.

The chain recombines TRBV21-1 with TRBJ2-3; TRBD1 was called by the table and not checked on the DNA. TRBV21-1 is a known pseudogene. This CDR3 has 11 amino acids. The CDR3 DNA sequence: TGTGCCAGCAGCATAGGGGGTACGCAGTATTTT. Encoded protein: CASSIGGTQYF.

The rearrangement links TRBV6-5 to TRBJ2-1; 12 nucleotides match TRBD1. V lost 2 bases and J lost 7; bases outside the gene matches: 3. This CDR3 region has 15 residues. Germline CDR1 and CDR2: MNHEY and SVGAGI. The CDR3 sequence: CASSYGDRGQNEQFF. The CDR3 DNA is TGTGCCAGCAGTTACGGGGACAGGGGGCAGAATGAGCAGTTCTTC.

The V and J genes are TRBV19 and TRBJ1-2; D not resolved. Between the trimmed V and J ends, which lost 1 base and 8 bases, there was a span of 14 bases. Germline V gene data show CDR1 as LNHDA and CDR2 as SQIVND (reference sequence). The CDR3 extends over 14 amino acids. CDR3 protein: CASSIGTYAGGYTF. The CDR3 nucleotides are TGTGCCAGTAGTATAGGAACTTACGCGGGAGGCTACACCTTC.

The chain is built from TRBV6-4 and TRBJ1-2; TRBD1 matches at 7 bases. The CDR3 has 17 residues. Germline-derived CDR1 and CDR2 are MRHNA and SNTAGT. The junction had 15 bases not matched to a gene; V was cut back by 2 bases and J by 6 bases. The CDR3, as DNA: TGTGCCAGCAGTGACGACCGTCGGACAGGAGGGAAGAATGGCTACACCTTC. Amino acids: CASSDDRRTGGKNGYTF.